The sequence of this T cell receptor beta chain was determined in a study of cytomegalovirus exposure and HLA in healthy donors. Study-level results: As was reported, the classifier diagnosed cytomegalovirus status with high specificity and sensitivity. Cytomegalovirus association was assigned to 170 or so TCR beta chains.

Libraries were prepared by immunoSEQ multiplex PCR; TCRdb keeps only in-frame clonotypes and omits some of them. This sample has some 130,000 clones; roughly nine tenths occur once, and the top ten carry less than 3.5%. Germline CDR1 SGHRS, CDR2 YFSETQ. V dropped 4 bases and J dropped 7; count of bases not matched to a gene: 11. This CDR3 spans 15 amino acids. On this clone: Antigen specificity is unknown.

Material for sequencing was PBMCs. This clonotype originated in a man younger than 35 in good health and CMV-seronegative. This chain joins TRBV5-1 and TRBJ2-7; 10 bases fit TRBD1. The CDR3 sequence is CASSGSGQGGGEQYF. The CDR3 nucleotides are TGCGCCAGCAGCGGCTCAGGACAGGGGGGCGGTGAGCAGTACTTC.